This TCR beta chain came from a study of CXCR3-negative and CXCR3-positive naive CD8 T cells. Study-level information: Summed over all libraries, TRB reads came to approximately 140 million, with about 1.5 +/- 0.3 million per library. Broader study findings: TRB CDR3s of CXCR3-positive naive cells were more hydrophobic than those of CXCR3-negative naive cells. Whereas both naive subsets had comparably high diversity, memory CD8+ cells had much lower diversity. TRB CDR3 properties indicated TCR strength, while surface CD5 was similar across naive subsets.

Germline loops: CDR1 DFQATT, CDR2 SNEGSKA (reference sequence). The CDR3 runs to 13 residues. With regard to this clonotype: The antigen is not known.

CD45RO-CCR7+CD27+CD95- characterized naive CD8+ T cells. The authors made the TRB cDNA libraries by 5' RACE using UMI labels. TCRdb reprocessed the 5' RACE reads and keeps a single row for each CDR3 protein, giving no DNA. The sample totals 130,000 to 150,000 distinct CDR3 sequences; its top ten clones hold about 0.27%. The chain joins TRBV20-1 to TRBJ1-2. The sample taken for sequencing was naive CXCR3+ CD8+ T cells from blood. Specified subset: CD45RO-CCR7+CD27+CD95- naive CD8+ T cells expressing CXCR3 (TNR3+). The sequence came from a human donor in good health. Some clones in this sample may be carry-over from other donors' samples. The CDR3 sequence is CSAEGGDYYGYTF.